This T cell receptor beta chain was sequenced during a study of shared clonotypes between healthy human individuals. Data came from immunoSEQ multiplex PCR; TCRdb stores just in-frame clones and leaves some out. This table has around 2.5 million clones, 90% to 95% appearing once. Those who donated were healthy HIV-negative adults, with no recent acute infections or vaccinations reported. Unmatched junction bases numbered 9, after V lost 2 bases and J lost 3 bases. This CDR3 has 17 amino acids. CDR1 is SGDLS and CDR2 is YYNGEE in the germline V gene. This TCR was recovered from a young man in good health. Some clones in this sample may be carry-over from other donors' samples. The chain combines TRBV9 with TRBJ2-1; 9 bases map to TRBD2. The specimen sequenced was naive CD4+ T cells from PBMCs. Subset described: CD45RA+ positively selected. CDR3 nucleotide sequence: TGTGCCAGCAGCGTTGGTCTAGCGGGATCCGGCTACAATGAGCAGTTCTTC. It is translated as CASSVGLAGSGYNEQFF.